The present T cell receptor beta chain was sequenced within a study of OX40 agonist ivuxolimab in advanced cancers. Study overall: Previous treatment with anti-PD-1, anti-PD-L1 or anti-CTLA-4 therapy was allowed; 40% had received some.

This clone came up a few times. TCRdb keeps only in-frame clones here, not all; method: immunoSEQ multiplex PCR. The sample lists approximately 58,000 clones; more than 70% were seen once. Germline loops: CDR1 SNHLY, CDR2 FYNNEI. This CDR3 contains 13 residues. Trimming removed 4 bases from V and 5 bases from J, with 11 bases in between. The gene calls are TRBV2 and TRBJ1-2, with D unresolved. The starting material was CD4+ or CD8+ T cells sorted from blood, obtained in a trial of the OX40 agonist ivuxolimab. The source is an adult with an advanced solid tumor such as melanoma, head and neck, liver or kidney cancer. The CDR3 nucleotides read TGTGCCAGCAGTGTCGCCCGGGATTATGGCTACACCTTC. Amino acids: CASSVARDYGYTF.